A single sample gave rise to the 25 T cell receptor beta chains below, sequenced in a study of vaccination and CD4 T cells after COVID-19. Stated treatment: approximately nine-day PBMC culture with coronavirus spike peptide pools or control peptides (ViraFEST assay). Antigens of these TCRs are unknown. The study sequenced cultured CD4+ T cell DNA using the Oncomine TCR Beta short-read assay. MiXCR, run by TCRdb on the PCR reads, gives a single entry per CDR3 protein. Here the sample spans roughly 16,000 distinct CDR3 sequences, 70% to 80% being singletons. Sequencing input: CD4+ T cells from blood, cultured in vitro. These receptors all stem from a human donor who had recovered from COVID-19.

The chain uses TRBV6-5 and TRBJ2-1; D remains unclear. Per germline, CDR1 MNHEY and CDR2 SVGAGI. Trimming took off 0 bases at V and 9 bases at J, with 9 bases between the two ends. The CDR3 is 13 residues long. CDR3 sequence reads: CASSYSGLVEQFF. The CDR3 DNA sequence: TGTGCCAGCAGTTACTCGGGATTGGTTGAGCAGTTCTTC.

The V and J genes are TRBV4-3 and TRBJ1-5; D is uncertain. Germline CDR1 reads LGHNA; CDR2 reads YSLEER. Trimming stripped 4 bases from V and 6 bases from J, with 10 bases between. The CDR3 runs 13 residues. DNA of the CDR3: TGCGCCAGCAGCCGCCAACTTTTTCAGCCCCAGCATTTT. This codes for CASSRQLFQPQHF.

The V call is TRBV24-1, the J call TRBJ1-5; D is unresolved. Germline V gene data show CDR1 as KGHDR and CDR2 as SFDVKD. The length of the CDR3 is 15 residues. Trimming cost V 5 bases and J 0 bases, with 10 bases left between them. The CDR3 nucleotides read TGTGCCACCAGTGTCGGAGCCTATAGCAATCAGCCCCAGCATTTT. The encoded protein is CATSVGAYSNQPQHF.

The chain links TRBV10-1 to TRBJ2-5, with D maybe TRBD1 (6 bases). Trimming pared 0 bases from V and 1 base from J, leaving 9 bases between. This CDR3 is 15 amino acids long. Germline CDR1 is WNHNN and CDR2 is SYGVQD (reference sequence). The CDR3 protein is CASSESGTLQETQYF. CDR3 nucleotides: TGCGCCAGCAGTGAGTCGGGGACACTCCAAGAGACCCAGTACTTC.

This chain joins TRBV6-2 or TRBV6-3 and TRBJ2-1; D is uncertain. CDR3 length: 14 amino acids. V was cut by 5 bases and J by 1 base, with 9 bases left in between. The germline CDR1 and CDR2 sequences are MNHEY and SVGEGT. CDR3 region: CASSLTWSYNEQFF. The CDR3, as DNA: TGTGCCAGCAGTCTCACTTGGTCCTACAATGAGCAGTTCTTC.

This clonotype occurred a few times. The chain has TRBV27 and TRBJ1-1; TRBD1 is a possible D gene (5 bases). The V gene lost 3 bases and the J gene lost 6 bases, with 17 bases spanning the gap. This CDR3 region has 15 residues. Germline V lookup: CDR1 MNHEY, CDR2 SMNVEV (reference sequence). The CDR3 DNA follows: TGTGCCAGCAGTTTGGGGCGGGCCTCACACGCTGAAGCTTTCTTT. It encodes CASSLGRASHAEAFF.

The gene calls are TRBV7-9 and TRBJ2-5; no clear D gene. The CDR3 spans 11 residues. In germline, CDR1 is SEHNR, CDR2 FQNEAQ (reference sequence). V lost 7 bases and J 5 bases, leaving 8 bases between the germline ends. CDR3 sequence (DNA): TGTGCCAGCACCTTGAGGGAGACCCAGTACTTC. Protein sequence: CASTLRETQYF.

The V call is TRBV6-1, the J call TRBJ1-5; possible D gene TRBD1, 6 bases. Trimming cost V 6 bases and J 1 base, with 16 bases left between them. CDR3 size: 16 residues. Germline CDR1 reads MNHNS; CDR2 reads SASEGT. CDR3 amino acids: CASSKTGGASNQPQHF. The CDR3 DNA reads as TGTGCCAGCAGCAAAACGGGGGGCGCGAGCAATCAGCCCCAGCATTTT.

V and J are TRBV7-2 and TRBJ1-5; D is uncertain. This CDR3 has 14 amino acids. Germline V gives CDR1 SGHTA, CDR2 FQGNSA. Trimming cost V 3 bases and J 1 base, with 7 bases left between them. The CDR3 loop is CASSFRGSNQPQHF. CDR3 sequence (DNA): TGTGCCAGCAGCTTTCGAGGGAGCAATCAGCCCCAGCATTTT.

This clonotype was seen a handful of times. The CDR3: CASSLGTGGLLGNQPQHF. DNA for the CDR3: TGTGCCAGCAGCTTGGGGACAGGGGGCTTGCTGGGCAATCAGCCCCAGCATTTT. The gene calls are TRBV7-9 and TRBJ1-5, with 12 bases identical to TRBD1. This CDR3 spans 18 amino acids. J gave up 2 bases and V 3 bases, and 8 bases lay outside the gene matches. Germline V gene data show CDR1 as SEHNR and CDR2 as FQNEAQ (reference sequence).

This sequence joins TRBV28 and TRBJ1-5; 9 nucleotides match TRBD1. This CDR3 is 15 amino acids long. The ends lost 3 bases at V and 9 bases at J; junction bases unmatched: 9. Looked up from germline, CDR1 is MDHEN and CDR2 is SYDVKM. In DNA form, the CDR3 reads TGTGCCAGCAGTTTTCTGGGACAGGGAACTTCGCCCCAGCATTTT. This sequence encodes CASSFLGQGTSPQHF.

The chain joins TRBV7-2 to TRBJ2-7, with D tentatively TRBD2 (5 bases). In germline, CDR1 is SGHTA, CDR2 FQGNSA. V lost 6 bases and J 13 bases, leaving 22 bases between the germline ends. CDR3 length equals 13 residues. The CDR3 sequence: CASRHIHPRDLYF. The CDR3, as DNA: TGTGCCAGCAGACACATACACCCCCGGGATCTTTACTTC.

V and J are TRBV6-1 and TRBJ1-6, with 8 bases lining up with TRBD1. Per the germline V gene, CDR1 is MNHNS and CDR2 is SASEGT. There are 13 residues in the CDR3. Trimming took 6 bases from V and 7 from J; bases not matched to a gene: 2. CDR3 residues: CASRDRDNSPLHF. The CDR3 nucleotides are TGTGCCAGCAGGGACAGGGACAATTCACCCCTCCACTTT.

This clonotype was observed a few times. The CDR3 loop is CASSKTGNTGELFF. DNA for the CDR3: TGTGCCAGCAGCAAGACAGGGAACACCGGGGAGCTGTTTTTT. The rearrangement uses TRBV27 and TRBJ2-2, with a weak D call TRBD1 (6 bases). Trimming cost V 6 bases and J 1 base, with 9 bases left between them. CDR3 size: 14 residues. Germline CDR1 and CDR2: MNHEY and SMNVEV (reference sequence).

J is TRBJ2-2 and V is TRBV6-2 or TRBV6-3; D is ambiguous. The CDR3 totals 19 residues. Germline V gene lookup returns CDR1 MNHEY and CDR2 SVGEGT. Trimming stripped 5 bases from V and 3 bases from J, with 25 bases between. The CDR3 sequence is CASSDPVLVGLGHTGELFF. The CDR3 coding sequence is TGTGCCAGCAGTGACCCGGTTCTGGTAGGGTTGGGCCACACCGGGGAGCTGTTTTTT.

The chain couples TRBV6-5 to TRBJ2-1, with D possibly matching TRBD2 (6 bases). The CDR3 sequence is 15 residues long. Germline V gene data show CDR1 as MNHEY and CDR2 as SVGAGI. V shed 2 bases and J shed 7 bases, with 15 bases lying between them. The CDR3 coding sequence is TGTGCCAGCAGTTACCGTAGGGAGGCAGGAAATGAGCAGTTCTTC. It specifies CASSYRREAGNEQFF.

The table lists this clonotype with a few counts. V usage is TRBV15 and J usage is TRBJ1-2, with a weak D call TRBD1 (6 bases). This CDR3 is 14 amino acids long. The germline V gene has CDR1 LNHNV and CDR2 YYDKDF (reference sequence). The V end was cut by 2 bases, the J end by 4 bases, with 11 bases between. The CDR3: CATSRSEGGYGYTF. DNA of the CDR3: TGTGCCACCAGCAGATCCGAGGGGGGCTATGGCTACACCTTC.

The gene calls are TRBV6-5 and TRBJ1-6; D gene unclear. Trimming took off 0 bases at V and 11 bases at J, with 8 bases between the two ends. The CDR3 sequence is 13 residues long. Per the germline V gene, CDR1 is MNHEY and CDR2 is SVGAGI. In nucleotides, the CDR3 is TGTGCCAGCAGTTACTCCGGCCAGACACCCCTCCACTTT. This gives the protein CASSYSGQTPLHF.

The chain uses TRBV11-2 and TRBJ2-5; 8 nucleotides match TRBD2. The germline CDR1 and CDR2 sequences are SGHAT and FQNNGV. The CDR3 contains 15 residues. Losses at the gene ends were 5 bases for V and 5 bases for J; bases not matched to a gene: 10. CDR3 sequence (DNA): TGTGCCAGCAGCCCTCACGGGGGGGAGGGGGAGACCCAGTACTTC. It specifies CASSPHGGEGETQYF.

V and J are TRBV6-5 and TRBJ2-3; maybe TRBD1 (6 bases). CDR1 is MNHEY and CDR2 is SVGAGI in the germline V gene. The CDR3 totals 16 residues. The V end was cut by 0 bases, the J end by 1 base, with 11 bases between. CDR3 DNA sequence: TGTGCCAGCAGTTACTCGAAGGGGGTACGCACAGATACGCAGTATTTT. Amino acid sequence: CASSYSKGVRTDTQYF.

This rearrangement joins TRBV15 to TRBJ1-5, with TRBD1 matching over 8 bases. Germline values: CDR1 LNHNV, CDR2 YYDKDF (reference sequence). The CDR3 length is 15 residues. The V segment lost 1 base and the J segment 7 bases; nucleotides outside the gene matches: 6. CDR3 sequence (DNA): TGTGCCACCAGCAGAGTAGGACAGGGAAACCAGCCCCAGCATTTT. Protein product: CATSRVGQGNQPQHF.

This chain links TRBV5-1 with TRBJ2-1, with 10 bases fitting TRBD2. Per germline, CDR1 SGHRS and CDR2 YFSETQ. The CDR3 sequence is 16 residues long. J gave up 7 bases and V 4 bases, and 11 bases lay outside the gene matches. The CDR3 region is CASSPAAGGPENEQFF. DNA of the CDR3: TGCGCCAGCAGCCCGGCAGCGGGAGGGCCGGAAAATGAGCAGTTCTTC.

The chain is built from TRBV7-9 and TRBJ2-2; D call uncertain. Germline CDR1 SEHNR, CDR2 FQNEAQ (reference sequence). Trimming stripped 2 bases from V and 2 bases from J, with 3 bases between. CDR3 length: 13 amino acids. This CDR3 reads CASSLLNTGELFF. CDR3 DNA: TGTGCCAGCAGCTTACTCAACACCGGGGAGCTGTTTTTT.

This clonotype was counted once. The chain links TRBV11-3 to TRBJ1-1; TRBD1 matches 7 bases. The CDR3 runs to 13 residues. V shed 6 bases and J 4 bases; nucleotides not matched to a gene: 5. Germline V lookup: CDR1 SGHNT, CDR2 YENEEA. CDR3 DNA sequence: TGTGCCAGCAGTGACAGGGTCGGCACTGAAGCTTTCTTT. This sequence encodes CASSDRVGTEAFF.

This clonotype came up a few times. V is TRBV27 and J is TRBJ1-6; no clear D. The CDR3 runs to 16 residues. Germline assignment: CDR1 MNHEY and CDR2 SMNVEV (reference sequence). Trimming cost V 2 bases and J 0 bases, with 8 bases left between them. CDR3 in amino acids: CASSLEGSSYNSPLHF. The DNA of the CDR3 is TGTGCCAGCAGTTTAGAGGGAAGCTCCTATAATTCACCCCTCCACTTT.